The clone carrying this T cell receptor (beta chain) has just a few counts. Its target is not known. These data originate in a study of Graves' ophthalmopathy and Graves' hyperthyroidism. Findings of the study overall: Blood also harbored most expanded thyroid clonotypes above 0.001 frequency.

Eligible hyperthyroidism cases comprised new diagnoses of under 2 months' duration in individuals aged 18 to 65. Symptoms, serum thyroxine and TRAb, thyroid ultrasound, and orbital computed tomography formed the diagnostic basis. Investigators amplified TCR beta CDR3 regions from RNA transcripts. HTBI primers primed a first-round RT-PCR, and a second-round multiplex PCR followed. From the multiplex PCR reads, TCRdb called clonotypes with MiXCR, one entry per CDR3 protein. The repertoire includes roughly 400,000 distinct CDR3 sequences, approximately 18% of them detected once, and 2.4% sits in the top ten. With 5 bases removed from V and 5 bases from J, the gap between germline ends came to 12 bases. The CDR3 totals 14 residues.

This TCR was recovered from an adult woman with stable Graves' hyperthyroidism. Sequencing was carried out using peripheral blood. The chain carries TRBV12-3 or TRBV12-4 and TRBJ2-2; no definite D call. The DNA for the CDR3 is TGTGCCAGCAGTCCCTCTTTGAAAACCGGGGAGCTGTTTTTT. Translated, it gives CASSPSLKTGELFF.